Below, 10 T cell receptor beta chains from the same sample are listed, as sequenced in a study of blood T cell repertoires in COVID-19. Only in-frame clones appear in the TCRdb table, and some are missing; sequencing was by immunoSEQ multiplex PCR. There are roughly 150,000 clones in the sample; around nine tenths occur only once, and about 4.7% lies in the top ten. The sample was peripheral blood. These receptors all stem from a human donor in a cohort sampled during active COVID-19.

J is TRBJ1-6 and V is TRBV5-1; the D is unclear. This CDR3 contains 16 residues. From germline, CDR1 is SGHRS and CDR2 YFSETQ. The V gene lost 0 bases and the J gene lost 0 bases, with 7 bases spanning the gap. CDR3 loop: CASSLEGSSYNSPLHF. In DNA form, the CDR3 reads TGCGCCAGCAGCTTGGAAGGGAGCTCCTATAATTCACCCCTCCACTTT.

CDR3 amino acids: CASSSDRGVGGYTF. The CDR3, as DNA: TGTGCCAGCAGCTCTGACAGGGGAGTAGGTGGCTACACCTTC. The J gene is TRBJ1-2, the V gene TRBV5-6, with TRBD1 matching 8 bases. CDR1 is SGHDT, CDR2 YYEEEE, per germline. The CDR3 is 14 amino acids. V gave up 3 bases and J gave up 7 bases; unmatched junction bases: 8.

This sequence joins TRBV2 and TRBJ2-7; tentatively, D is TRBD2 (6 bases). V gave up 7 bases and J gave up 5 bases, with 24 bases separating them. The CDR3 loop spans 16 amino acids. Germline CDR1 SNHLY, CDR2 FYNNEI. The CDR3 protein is CASKKLSGTRSNEQYF. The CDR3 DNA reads TGTGCCAGCAAGAAACTTTCCGGGACTCGAAGCAACGAGCAGTACTTC.

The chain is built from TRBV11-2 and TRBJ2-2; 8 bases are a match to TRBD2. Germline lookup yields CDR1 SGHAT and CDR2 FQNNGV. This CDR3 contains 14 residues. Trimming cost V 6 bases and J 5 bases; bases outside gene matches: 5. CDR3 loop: CASRRAGGTGELFF. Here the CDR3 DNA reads TGTGCCAGCAGACGTGCGGGGGGTACCGGGGAGCTGTTTTTT. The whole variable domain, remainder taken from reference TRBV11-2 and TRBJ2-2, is EAGVAQSPRYKIIEKRQSVAFWCNPISGHATLYWYQQILGQGPKLLIQFQNNGVVDDSQLPKDRFSAERLKGVDSTLKIQPAKLEDSAVYLCASRRAGGTGELFFGEGSRLTVL.

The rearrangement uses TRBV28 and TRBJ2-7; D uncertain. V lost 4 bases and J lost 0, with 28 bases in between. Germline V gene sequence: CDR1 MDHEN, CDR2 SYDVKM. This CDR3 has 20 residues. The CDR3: CASSSPPGLGSPTYSYEQYF. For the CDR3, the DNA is TGTGCCAGCAGTTCACCACCTGGCTTGGGCTCGCCGACGTACTCCTACGAGCAGTACTTC.

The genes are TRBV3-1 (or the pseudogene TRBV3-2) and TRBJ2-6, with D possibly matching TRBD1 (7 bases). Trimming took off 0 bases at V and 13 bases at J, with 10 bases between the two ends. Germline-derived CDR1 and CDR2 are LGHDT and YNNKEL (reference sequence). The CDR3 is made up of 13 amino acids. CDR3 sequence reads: CASSQEQGRVLTF. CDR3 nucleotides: TGTGCCAGCAGCCAAGAACAGGGGAGGGTCCTGACTTTC.

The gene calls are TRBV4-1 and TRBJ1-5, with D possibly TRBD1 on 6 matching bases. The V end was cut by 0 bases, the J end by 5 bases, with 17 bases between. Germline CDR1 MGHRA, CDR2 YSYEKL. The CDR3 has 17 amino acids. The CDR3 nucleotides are TGCGCCAGCAGCCAAGATCCGGGGGGCCTGGGTTATCAGCCCCAGCATTTT. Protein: CASSQDPGGLGYQPQHF.

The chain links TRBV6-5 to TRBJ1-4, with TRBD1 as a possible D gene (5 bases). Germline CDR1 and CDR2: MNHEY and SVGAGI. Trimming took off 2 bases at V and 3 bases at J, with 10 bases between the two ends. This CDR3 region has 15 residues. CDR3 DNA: TGTGCCAGCAGTTACGTCGGGACTCCTAATGAAAAACTGTTTTTT. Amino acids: CASSYVGTPNEKLFF.

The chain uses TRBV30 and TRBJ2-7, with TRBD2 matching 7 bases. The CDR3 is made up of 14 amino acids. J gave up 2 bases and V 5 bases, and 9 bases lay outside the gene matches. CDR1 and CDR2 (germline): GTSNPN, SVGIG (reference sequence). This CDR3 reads CAWQREGGAYEQYF. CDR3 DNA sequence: TGTGCCTGGCAGAGGGAGGGAGGGGCCTACGAGCAGTACTTC.

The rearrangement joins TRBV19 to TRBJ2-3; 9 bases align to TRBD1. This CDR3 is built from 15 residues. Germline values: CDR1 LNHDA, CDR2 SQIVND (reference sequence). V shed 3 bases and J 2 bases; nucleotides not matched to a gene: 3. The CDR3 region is CASSIGTGTTDTQYF. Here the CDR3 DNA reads TGTGCCAGTAGTATTGGGACAGGGACCACAGATACGCAGTATTTT.